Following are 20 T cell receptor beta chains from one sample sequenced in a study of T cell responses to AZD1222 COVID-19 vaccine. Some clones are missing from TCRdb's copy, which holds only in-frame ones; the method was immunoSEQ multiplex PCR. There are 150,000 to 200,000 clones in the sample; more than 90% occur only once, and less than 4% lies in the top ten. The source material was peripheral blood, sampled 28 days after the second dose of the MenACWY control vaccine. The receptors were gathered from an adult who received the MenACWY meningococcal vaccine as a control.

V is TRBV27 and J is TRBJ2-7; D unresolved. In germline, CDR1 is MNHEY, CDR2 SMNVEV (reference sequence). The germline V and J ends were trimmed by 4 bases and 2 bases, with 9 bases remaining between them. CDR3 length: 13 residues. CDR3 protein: CASSSHPPYEQYF. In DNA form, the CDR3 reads TGTGCCAGCAGTTCCCATCCTCCCTACGAGCAGTACTTC.

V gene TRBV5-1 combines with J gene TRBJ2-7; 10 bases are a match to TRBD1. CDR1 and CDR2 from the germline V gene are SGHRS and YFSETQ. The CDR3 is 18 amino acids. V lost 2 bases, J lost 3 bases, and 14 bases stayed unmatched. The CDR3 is CASSLESGQGPSGYEQYF. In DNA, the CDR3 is TGCGCCAGCAGCTTAGAATCGGGACAGGGGCCCTCGGGCTACGAGCAGTACTTC. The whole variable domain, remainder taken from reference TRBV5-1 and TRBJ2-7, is KAGVTQTPRYLIKTRGQQVTLSCSPISGHRSVSWYQQTPGQGLQFLFEYFSETQRNKGNFPGRFSGRQFSNSRSEMNVSTLELGDSALYLCASSLESGQGPSGYEQYFGPGTRLTVT.

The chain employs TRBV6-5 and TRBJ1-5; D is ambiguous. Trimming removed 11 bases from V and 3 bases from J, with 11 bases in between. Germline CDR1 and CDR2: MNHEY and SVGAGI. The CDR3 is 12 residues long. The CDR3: CAGARTNQPQHF. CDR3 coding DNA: TGTGCCGGTGCGCGTACCAATCAGCCCCAGCATTTT.

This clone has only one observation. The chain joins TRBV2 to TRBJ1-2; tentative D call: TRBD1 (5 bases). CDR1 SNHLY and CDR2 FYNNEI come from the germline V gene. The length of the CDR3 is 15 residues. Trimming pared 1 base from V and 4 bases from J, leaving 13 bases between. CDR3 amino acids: CASSEVGARVYGYTF. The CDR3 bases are TGTGCCAGCAGTGAAGTCGGGGCCCGGGTCTATGGCTACACCTTC.

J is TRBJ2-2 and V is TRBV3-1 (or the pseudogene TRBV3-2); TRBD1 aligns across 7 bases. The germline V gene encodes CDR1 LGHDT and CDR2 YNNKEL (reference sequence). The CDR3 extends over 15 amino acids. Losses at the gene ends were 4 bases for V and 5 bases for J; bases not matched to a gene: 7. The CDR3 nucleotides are TGTGCCAGCAGCCGTGTTGCACAGGGGACCGGGGAGCTGTTTTTT. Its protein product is CASSRVAQGTGELFF.

CDR3 nucleotide sequence: TGTGCCATAGCCGAGCAGTACTTC. Its protein is CAIAEQYF. The rearrangement uses TRBV30 and TRBJ2-7; D remains ambiguous. Trimming stripped 8 bases from V and 6 bases from J, with 5 bases between. The CDR3 length is 8 residues. Germline CDR1 GTSNPN, CDR2 SVGIG (reference sequence).

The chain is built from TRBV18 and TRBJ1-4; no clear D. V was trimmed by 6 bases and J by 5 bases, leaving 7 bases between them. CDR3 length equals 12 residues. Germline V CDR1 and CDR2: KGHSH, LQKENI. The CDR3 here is CASSGDNEKLFF. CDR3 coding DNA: TGTGCCAGCTCGGGAGACAATGAAAAACTGTTTTTT.

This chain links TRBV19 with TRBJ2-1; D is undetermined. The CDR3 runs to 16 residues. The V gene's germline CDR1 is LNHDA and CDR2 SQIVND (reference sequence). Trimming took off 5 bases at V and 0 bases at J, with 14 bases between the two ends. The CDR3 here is CASSVGRMSSYNEQFF. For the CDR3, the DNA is TGTGCCAGTAGTGTAGGACGCATGAGCTCCTACAATGAGCAGTTCTTC.

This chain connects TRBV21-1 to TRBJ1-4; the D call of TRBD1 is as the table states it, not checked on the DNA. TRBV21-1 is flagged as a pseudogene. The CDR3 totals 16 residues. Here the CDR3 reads CASSRGTGDNNEKLFF. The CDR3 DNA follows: TGTGCCAGCAGCCGAGGGACAGGGGACAATAATGAAAAACTGTTTTTT.

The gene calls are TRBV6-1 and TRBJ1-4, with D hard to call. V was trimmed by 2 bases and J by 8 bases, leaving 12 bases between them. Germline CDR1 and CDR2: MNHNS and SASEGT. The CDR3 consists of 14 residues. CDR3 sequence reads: CASSESTLREKLFF. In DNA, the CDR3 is TGTGCCAGCAGTGAATCGACCTTAAGGGAAAAACTGTTTTTT.

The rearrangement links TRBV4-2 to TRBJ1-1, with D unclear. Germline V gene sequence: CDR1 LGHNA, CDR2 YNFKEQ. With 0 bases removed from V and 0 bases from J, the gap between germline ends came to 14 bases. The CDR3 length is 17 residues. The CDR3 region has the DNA TGTGCCAGCAGCCAAGATCCCACCCCGCCCTTGAACACTGAAGCTTTCTTT. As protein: CASSQDPTPPLNTEAFF.

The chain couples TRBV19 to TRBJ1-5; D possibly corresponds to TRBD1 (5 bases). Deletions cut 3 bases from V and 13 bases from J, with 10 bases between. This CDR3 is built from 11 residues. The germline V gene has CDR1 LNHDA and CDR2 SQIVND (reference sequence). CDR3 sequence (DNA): TGTGCCAGTAGTATCCGGACAAGGCAGCATTTT. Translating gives CASSIRTRQHF.

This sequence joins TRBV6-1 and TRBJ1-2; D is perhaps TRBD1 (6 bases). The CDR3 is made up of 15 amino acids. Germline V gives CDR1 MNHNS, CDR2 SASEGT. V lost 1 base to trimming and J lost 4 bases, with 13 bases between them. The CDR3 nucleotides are TGTGCCAGCAGTGAAGTTGGCAGGGGAGGCTATGGCTACACCTTC. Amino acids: CASSEVGRGGYGYTF.

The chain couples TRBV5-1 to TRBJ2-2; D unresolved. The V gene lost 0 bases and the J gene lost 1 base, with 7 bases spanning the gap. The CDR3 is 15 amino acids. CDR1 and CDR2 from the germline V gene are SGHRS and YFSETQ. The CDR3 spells CASSLEDGNTGELFF. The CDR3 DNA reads TGCGCCAGCAGCTTGGAGGACGGGAACACCGGGGAGCTGTTTTTT.

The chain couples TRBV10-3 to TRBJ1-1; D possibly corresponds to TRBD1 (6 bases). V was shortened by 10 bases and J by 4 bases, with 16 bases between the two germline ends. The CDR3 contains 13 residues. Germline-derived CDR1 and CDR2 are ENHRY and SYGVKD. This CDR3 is CATSLTGTTEAFF. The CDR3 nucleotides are TGTGCCACGAGTCTAACAGGGACCACTGAAGCTTTCTTT.

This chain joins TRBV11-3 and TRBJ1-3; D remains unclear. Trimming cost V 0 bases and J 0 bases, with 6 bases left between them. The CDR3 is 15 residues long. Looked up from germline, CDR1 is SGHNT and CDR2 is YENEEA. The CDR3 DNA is TGTGCCAGCAGCTTAGACGGTATCTCTGGAAACACCATATATTTT. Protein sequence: CASSLDGISGNTIYF.

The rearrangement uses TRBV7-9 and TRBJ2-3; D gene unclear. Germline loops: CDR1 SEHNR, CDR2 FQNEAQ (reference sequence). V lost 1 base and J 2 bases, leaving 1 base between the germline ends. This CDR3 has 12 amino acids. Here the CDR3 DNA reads TGTGCCAGCAGCTTAGACACAGATACGCAGTATTTT. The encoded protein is CASSLDTDTQYF.

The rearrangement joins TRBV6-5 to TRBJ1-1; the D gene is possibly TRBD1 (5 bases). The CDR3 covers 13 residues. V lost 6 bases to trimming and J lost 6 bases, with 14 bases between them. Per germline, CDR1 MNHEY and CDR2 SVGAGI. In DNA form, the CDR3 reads TGTGCCAGCAGAGCCCGGAAGGGGCCTGAAGCTTTCTTT. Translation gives CASRARKGPEAFF.

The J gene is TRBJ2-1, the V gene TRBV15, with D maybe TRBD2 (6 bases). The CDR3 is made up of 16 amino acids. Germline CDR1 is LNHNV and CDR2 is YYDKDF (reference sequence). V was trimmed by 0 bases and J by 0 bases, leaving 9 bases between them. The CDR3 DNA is TGTGCCACCAGCAGAGACCGGGACTTCTCCTACAATGAGCAGTTCTTC. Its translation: CATSRDRDFSYNEQFF. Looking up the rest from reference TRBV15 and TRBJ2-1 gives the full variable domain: DAMVIQNPRYQVTQFGKPVTLSCSQTLNHNVMYWYQQKSSQAPKLLFHYYDKDFNNEADTPDNFQSRRPNTSFCFLDIRSPGLGDTAMYLCATSRDRDFSYNEQFFGPGTRLTVL.

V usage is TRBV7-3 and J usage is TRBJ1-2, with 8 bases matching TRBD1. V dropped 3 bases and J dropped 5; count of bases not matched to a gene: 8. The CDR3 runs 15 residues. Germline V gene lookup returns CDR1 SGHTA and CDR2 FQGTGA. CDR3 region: CASSFGTGPGYGYTF. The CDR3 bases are TGTGCCAGCAGCTTCGGGACAGGCCCTGGTTATGGCTACACCTTC.